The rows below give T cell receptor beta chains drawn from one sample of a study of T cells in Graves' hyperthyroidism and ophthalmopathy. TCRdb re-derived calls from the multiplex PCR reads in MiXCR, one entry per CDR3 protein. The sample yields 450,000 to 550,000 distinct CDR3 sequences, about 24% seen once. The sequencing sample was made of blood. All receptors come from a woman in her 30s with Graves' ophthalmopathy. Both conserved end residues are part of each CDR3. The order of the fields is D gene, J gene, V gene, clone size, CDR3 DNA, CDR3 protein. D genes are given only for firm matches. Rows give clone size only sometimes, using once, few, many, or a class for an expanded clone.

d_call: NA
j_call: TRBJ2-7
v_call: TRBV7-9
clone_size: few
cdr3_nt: TGTGCCAGCAGTCCCGACAGTAATCCCTCCGAGCAGTACTTC
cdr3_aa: CASSPDSNPSEQYF

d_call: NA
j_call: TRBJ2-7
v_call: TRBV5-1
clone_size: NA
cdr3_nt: TGCGCCAGCAGCGACACAGGGAGTGAGCAGTACTTC
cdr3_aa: CASSDTGSEQYF

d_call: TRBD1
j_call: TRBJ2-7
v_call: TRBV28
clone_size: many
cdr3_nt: TGTGCCAGCAGTTTATTTGGGACAGTAGGCTACGAGCAGTACTTC
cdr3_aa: CASSLFGTVGYEQYF

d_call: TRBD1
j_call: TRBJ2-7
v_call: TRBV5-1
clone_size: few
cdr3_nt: TGCGCCAGCAGCTTCTGGGACAGGGCCCTCGAGCAGTACTTC
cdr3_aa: CASSFWDRALEQYF

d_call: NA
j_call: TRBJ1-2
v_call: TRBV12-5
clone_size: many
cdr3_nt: TGTGCTAGTGGTATTTCCGGGACTTCCTATGGCTACACCTTC
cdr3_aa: CASGISGTSYGYTF

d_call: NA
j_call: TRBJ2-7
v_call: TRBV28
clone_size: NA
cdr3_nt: TGTGCCAGCAGCCCACTCTCCGGCTCTGGCGTCTACGAGCAGTACTTC
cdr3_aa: CASSPLSGSGVYEQYF

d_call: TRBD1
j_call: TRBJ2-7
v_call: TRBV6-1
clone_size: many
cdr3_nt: TGTGCCAGCAACCGCGGACAGGGGGACTACGAGCAGTACTTC
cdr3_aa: CASNRGQGDYEQYF

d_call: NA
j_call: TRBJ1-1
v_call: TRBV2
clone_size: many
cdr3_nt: TGTGCCAGCAGTGGGCCGGTATGGGTAGGAAGAACTGAAGCTTTCTTT
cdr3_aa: CASSGPVWVGRTEAFF

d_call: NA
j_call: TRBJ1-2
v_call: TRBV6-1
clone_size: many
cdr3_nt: TGTGCCATTGTGGGGCCGGGTGGCTACACCTTC
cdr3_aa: CAIVGPGGYTF

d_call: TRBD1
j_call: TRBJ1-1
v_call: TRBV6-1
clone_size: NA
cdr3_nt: TGTGCCAGCCGAACTTCCGGGACAGGGAACACTGAAGCTTTCTTT
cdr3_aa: CASRTSGTGNTEAFF

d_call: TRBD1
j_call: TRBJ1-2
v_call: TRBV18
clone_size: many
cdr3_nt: TGTGCCAGCGCCTCGGACAGGGAAGGACGGGGCTACACCTTC
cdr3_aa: CASASDREGRGYTF

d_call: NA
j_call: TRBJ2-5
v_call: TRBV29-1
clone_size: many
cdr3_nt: TGCAGCGTTGAAGATTTTACCGGAGGCCAAGAGACCCAGTACTTC
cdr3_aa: CSVEDFTGGQETQYF

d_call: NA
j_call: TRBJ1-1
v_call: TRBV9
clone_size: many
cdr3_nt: TGTGCCAGCAGCGTAGATGCCTCGAACACTGAAGCTTTCTTT
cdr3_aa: CASSVDASNTEAFF

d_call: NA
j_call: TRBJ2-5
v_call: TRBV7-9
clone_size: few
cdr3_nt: TGTGCCACCCGGGACCAAGAGACCAAGTACTTC
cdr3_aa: CATRDQETKYF

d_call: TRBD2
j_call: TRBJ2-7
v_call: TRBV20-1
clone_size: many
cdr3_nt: TGCAGTGCTATAGCCCCGGGACTAGCTTACGAGCAGTACTTC
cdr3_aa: CSAIAPGLAYEQYF